Described below is a single TCR beta chain sequence and its context. Its matching antigen is unknown. The TCR alpha and TCR beta cDNA libraries, bearing sample barcodes and UMIs, were generated by 5'RACE using constant-segment primers. TCRdb redid the calling of the 5' RACE reads with MiXCR, one entry per CDR3 protein. This table holds fewer than 600,000 distinct CDR3 sequences, about 22% found once. The CDR3 spans 10 residues. Trimming cost V 6 bases and J 7 bases, with 5 bases left between them. Germline lookup yields CDR1 SNHLY and CDR2 FYNNEI. This sample was included in a study of T-cell memory formation after mild COVID-19. Study-level findings and limits: Cross-reactive memory appears to have joined, as suggested by some responding clones showing up in pre-infection memory.

This chain connects TRBV2 to TRBJ2-3; D not certain. This TCR was recovered from an adult woman who had mild COVID-19 (a few samples of this study predate the infection). Cell type and time point are not known. Sequencing was done on a sample of PBMCs or a T cell subset sorted from them (not recorded which). CDR3 region: CASRHNTQYF. The CDR3 nucleotides are TGTGCCAGCAGGCACAATACGCAGTATTTT.